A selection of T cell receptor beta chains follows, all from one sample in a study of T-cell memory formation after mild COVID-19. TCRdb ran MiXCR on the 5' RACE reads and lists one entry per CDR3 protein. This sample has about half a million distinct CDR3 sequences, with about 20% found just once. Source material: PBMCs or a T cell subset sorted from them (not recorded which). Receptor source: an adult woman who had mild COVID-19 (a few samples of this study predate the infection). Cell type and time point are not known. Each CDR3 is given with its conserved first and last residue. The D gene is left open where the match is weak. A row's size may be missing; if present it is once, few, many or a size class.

cdr3_aa: CASSLGQRRLAGVLGTGELFF
cdr3_nt: TGTGCCAGCAGCTTAGGACAGCGGAGACTAGCGGGAGTTCTCGGGACCGGGGAGCTGTTTTTT
clone_size: few
v_call: TRBV7-8
j_call: TRBJ2-2
d_call: TRBD2

cdr3_aa: CSARADYGYTF
cdr3_nt: TGCAGCGCGAGAGCGGACTATGGCTACACCTTC
clone_size: few
v_call: TRBV29-1
j_call: TRBJ1-2
d_call: NA

cdr3_aa: CASSLASDRGRFFTF
cdr3_nt: TGTGCCAGCAGCTTAGCTTCAGACAGGGGGCGGTTTTTCACCTTC
clone_size: few
v_call: TRBV7-2
j_call: TRBJ1-2
d_call: TRBD1

cdr3_aa: CASRRDYSNQPQHF
cdr3_nt: TGTGCCAGCAGGCGGGACTATAGCAATCAGCCCCAGCATTTT
clone_size: NA
v_call: TRBV6-2/TRBV6-3
j_call: TRBJ1-5
d_call: NA

cdr3_aa: CASSLAQTDYEQYF
cdr3_nt: TGTGCCAGCAGCTTAGCACAGACCGACTACGAGCAGTACTTC
clone_size: NA
v_call: TRBV11-2
j_call: TRBJ2-7
d_call: NA

cdr3_aa: CASSILRQSYSNQPQHF
cdr3_nt: TGTGCCAGTAGTATCCTTCGGCAGTCATATAGCAATCAGCCCCAGCATTTT
clone_size: NA
v_call: TRBV19
j_call: TRBJ1-5
d_call: NA

cdr3_aa: CASSLLLADPSYEQYF
cdr3_nt: TGTGCCAGCAGCTTACTACTAGCGGACCCCTCCTACGAGCAGTACTTC
clone_size: few
v_call: TRBV7-2
j_call: TRBJ2-7
d_call: TRBD2

cdr3_aa: CASSHEGTGTTQHF
cdr3_nt: TGTGCCAGCAGTCATGAAGGGACAGGGACGACCCAGCATTTT
clone_size: few
v_call: TRBV6-5
j_call: TRBJ1-5
d_call: TRBD1

cdr3_aa: CASSPWTQRPDTQYF
cdr3_nt: TGTGCCAGCAGCCCGTGGACTCAAAGGCCAGATACGCAGTATTTT
clone_size: few
v_call: TRBV7-6
j_call: TRBJ2-3
d_call: NA

cdr3_aa: CASSLEGGITNYGYTF
cdr3_nt: TGTGCCAGCAGTTTAGAAGGGGGCATTACTAACTATGGCTACACCTTC
clone_size: few
v_call: TRBV12-3/TRBV12-4
j_call: TRBJ1-2
d_call: TRBD1

cdr3_aa: CASSPGRGPTGELFF
cdr3_nt: TGCGCCAGCAGCCCCGGTAGGGGGCCAACCGGGGAGCTGTTTTTT
clone_size: NA
v_call: TRBV4-1
j_call: TRBJ2-2
d_call: TRBD1

cdr3_aa: CASSDRDLGNTIYF
cdr3_nt: TGTGCCAGCAGTGATCGGGACCTTGGAAACACCATATATTTT
clone_size: NA
v_call: TRBV6-1
j_call: TRBJ1-3
d_call: NA

cdr3_aa: CASSPEGGYNEQFF
cdr3_nt: TGTGCCAGCAGCCCCGAAGGAGGGTACAATGAGCAGTTCTTC
clone_size: few
v_call: TRBV7-2
j_call: TRBJ2-1
d_call: NA

cdr3_aa: CSAGDRGSKLFF
cdr3_nt: TGCAGTGCTGGGGACAGGGGCAGTAAACTGTTTTTT
clone_size: few
v_call: TRBV20-1
j_call: TRBJ1-4
d_call: TRBD1

cdr3_aa: CASSLPSSGSSTDTQYF
cdr3_nt: TGTGCCAGCAGCTTACCGTCTAGCGGGTCCAGCACAGATACGCAGTATTTT
clone_size: NA
v_call: TRBV7-2
j_call: TRBJ2-3
d_call: TRBD2

cdr3_aa: CSVGDRNYGYTF
cdr3_nt: TGCAGCGTTGGTGACAGGAACTATGGCTACACCTTC
clone_size: NA
v_call: TRBV29-1
j_call: TRBJ1-2
d_call: NA

cdr3_aa: CASSWTGVNIQYF
cdr3_nt: TGTGCCAGCAGCTGGACAGGGGTAAACATTCAGTACTTC
clone_size: NA
v_call: TRBV5-6
j_call: TRBJ2-4
d_call: TRBD1

cdr3_aa: CATGIQGADTQYF
cdr3_nt: TGTGCCACCGGGATCCAGGGTGCGGATACGCAGTATTTT
clone_size: few
v_call: TRBV24-1
j_call: TRBJ2-3
d_call: NA

cdr3_aa: CASSARQRTVGSTEAFF
cdr3_nt: TGTGCCAGCAGCGCCCGACAGCGAACCGTGGGTAGCACTGAAGCTTTCTTT
clone_size: NA
v_call: TRBV9
j_call: TRBJ1-1
d_call: NA

cdr3_aa: CASSQADTAYEQYF
cdr3_nt: TGTGCCAGCAGCCAGGCGGACACCGCCTACGAGCAGTACTTC
clone_size: many
v_call: TRBV3-1
j_call: TRBJ2-7
d_call: NA

cdr3_aa: CAFRDRPYEQYF
cdr3_nt: TGTGCCTTCCGGGACCGACCCTACGAGCAGTACTTC
clone_size: few
v_call: TRBV30
j_call: TRBJ2-7
d_call: NA

cdr3_aa: CSASSKLAGGFLTYEQYF
cdr3_nt: TGCAGTGCTAGCTCCAAACTAGCGGGGGGGTTTCTGACCTACGAGCAGTACTTC
clone_size: few
v_call: TRBV20-1
j_call: TRBJ2-7
d_call: TRBD2

cdr3_aa: CASSPTRDNEQFF
cdr3_nt: TGTGCCAGCAGCCCCACCAGGGACAATGAGCAGTTCTTC
clone_size: many
v_call: TRBV7-8
j_call: TRBJ2-1
d_call: NA

cdr3_aa: CASSAPGGYEQYF
cdr3_nt: TGTGCCAGCAGTGCCCCCGGGGGCTACGAGCAGTACTTC
clone_size: few
v_call: TRBV25-1
j_call: TRBJ2-7
d_call: NA

cdr3_aa: CASRRGTANTEAFF
cdr3_nt: TGTGCCAGCAGGCGAGGGACAGCGAACACTGAAGCTTTCTTT
clone_size: NA
v_call: TRBV6-6
j_call: TRBJ1-1
d_call: TRBD1

cdr3_aa: CASSIGDRVTGELFF
cdr3_nt: TGTGCCAGTAGTATAGGGGACAGGGTCACCGGGGAGCTGTTTTTT
clone_size: few
v_call: TRBV19
j_call: TRBJ2-2
d_call: TRBD1

cdr3_aa: CASSSPIERENEQYF
cdr3_nt: TGTGCCAGCAGCTCCCCGATTGAGCGGGAGAACGAGCAGTACTTC
clone_size: NA
v_call: TRBV11-2
j_call: TRBJ2-7
d_call: TRBD2

cdr3_aa: CASSLTFTGGITGELFF
cdr3_nt: TGTGCCAGCAGCCTAACCTTTACAGGGGGTATCACCGGGGAGCTGTTTTTT
clone_size: NA
v_call: TRBV9
j_call: TRBJ2-2
d_call: TRBD1

cdr3_aa: CASSTQQGVVEETQYF
cdr3_nt: TGTGCCAGCAGCACCCAGCAGGGTGTAGTTGAAGAGACCCAGTACTTC
clone_size: few
v_call: TRBV7-2
j_call: TRBJ2-5
d_call: NA

cdr3_aa: CSAPDGYGYTF
cdr3_nt: TGCAGTGCCCCGGACGGGTATGGCTACACCTTC
clone_size: NA
v_call: TRBV20-1
j_call: TRBJ1-2
d_call: NA

cdr3_aa: CASSSPRRCRDEQFF
cdr3_nt: TGTGCCAGCAGTTCCCCTCGCCGGTGCAGGGATGAGCAGTTCTTC
clone_size: NA
v_call: TRBV6-5
j_call: TRBJ2-1
d_call: NA

cdr3_aa: CATSREGLAVNIQYF
cdr3_nt: TGTGCCACCAGCAGAGAGGGACTAGCGGTAAACATTCAGTACTTC
clone_size: NA
v_call: TRBV15
j_call: TRBJ2-4
d_call: TRBD2

cdr3_aa: CASRSTRNTIYF
cdr3_nt: TGTGCCAGCAGGTCGACCCGAAACACCATATATTTT
clone_size: NA
v_call: TRBV7-9
j_call: TRBJ1-3
d_call: NA

cdr3_aa: CASSLGAGTGKFF
cdr3_nt: TGCGCCAGCAGCTTGGGTGCCGGGACAGGCAAGTTCTTC
clone_size: few
v_call: TRBV5-1
j_call: TRBJ2-1
d_call: TRBD1

cdr3_aa: CSARLGTSGRGSYNEQFF
cdr3_nt: TGCAGTGCCCGTCTGGGGACTAGCGGGAGGGGATCCTACAATGAGCAGTTCTTC
clone_size: many
v_call: TRBV20-1
j_call: TRBJ2-1
d_call: TRBD2

cdr3_aa: CASSERLAGGQETQYF
cdr3_nt: TGTGCCAGCAGCGAGCGACTAGCGGGGGGGCAAGAGACCCAGTACTTC
clone_size: NA
v_call: TRBV27
j_call: TRBJ2-5
d_call: TRBD2

cdr3_aa: CASSSPHLGTVISGGFNEQFF
cdr3_nt: TGTGCCAGCAGTTCTCCGCATTTGGGGACGGTAATAAGCGGGGGATTTAATGAGCAGTTCTTC
clone_size: NA
v_call: TRBV28
j_call: TRBJ2-1
d_call: TRBD2

cdr3_aa: CASSQDRAGENQPQHF
cdr3_nt: TGTGCCAGCAGCCAAGATAGAGCAGGGGAGAATCAGCCCCAGCATTTT
clone_size: NA
v_call: TRBV4-2
j_call: TRBJ1-5
d_call: NA

cdr3_aa: CASSSTKIAGVYNEQFF
cdr3_nt: TGTGCCAGCAGTTCCACGAAAATAGCGGGAGTCTACAATGAGCAGTTCTTC
clone_size: NA
v_call: TRBV6-2/TRBV6-3
j_call: TRBJ2-1
d_call: TRBD2

cdr3_aa: CASSLGPGQPYEQYF
cdr3_nt: TGCGCCAGCAGCTTGGGACCGGGACAACCCTACGAGCAGTACTTC
clone_size: few
v_call: TRBV5-1
j_call: TRBJ2-7
d_call: NA

cdr3_aa: CAWRYRGEQYF
cdr3_nt: TGTGCCTGGAGGTACAGGGGCGAGCAGTACTTC
clone_size: NA
v_call: TRBV30
j_call: TRBJ2-7
d_call: TRBD1

cdr3_aa: CASSEPGGTGEQYF
cdr3_nt: TGTGCCAGCAGCGAACCGGGAGGGACTGGCGAGCAGTACTTC
clone_size: NA
v_call: TRBV6-1
j_call: TRBJ2-7
d_call: TRBD2

cdr3_aa: CASSQYRAGSYEQYF
cdr3_nt: TGCGCCAGCAGCCAGTACAGGGCCGGTTCCTACGAGCAGTACTTC
clone_size: NA
v_call: TRBV4-1
j_call: TRBJ2-7
d_call: NA

cdr3_aa: CASSVMAASGYTF
cdr3_nt: TGTGCCAGCAGCGTGATGGCGGCGAGTGGCTACACCTTC
clone_size: NA
v_call: TRBV9
j_call: TRBJ1-2
d_call: NA

cdr3_aa: CASSLAPGTGVSEQFF
cdr3_nt: TGTGCCAGCAGCTTAGCCCCCGGGACAGGGGTCAGTGAGCAGTTCTTC
clone_size: many
v_call: TRBV7-2
j_call: TRBJ2-1
d_call: TRBD1

cdr3_aa: CASSPEGQGALNTGELFF
cdr3_nt: TGTGCCAGCAGCCCAGAGGGACAGGGGGCTCTGAACACCGGGGAGCTGTTTTTT
clone_size: NA
v_call: TRBV14
j_call: TRBJ2-2
d_call: TRBD1

cdr3_aa: CASSPPVSPYEQYF
cdr3_nt: TGTGCCAGCTCACCACCTGTCAGCCCCTACGAGCAGTACTTC
clone_size: NA
v_call: TRBV18
j_call: TRBJ2-7
d_call: NA

cdr3_aa: CASSYRGGISLEQYF
cdr3_nt: TGTGCCAGCAGTTACAGGGGAGGCATCTCTCTCGAGCAGTACTTC
clone_size: NA
v_call: TRBV6-5
j_call: TRBJ2-7
d_call: NA

cdr3_aa: CASRPPGTSVYNEQFF
cdr3_nt: TGTGCCAGCAGACCCCCCGGGACTAGCGTGTACAATGAGCAGTTCTTC
clone_size: NA
v_call: TRBV12-3/TRBV12-4
j_call: TRBJ2-1
d_call: TRBD2

cdr3_aa: CASSQEQSGQETQYF
cdr3_nt: TGCGCCAGCAGCCAAGAACAATCAGGCCAAGAGACCCAGTACTTC
clone_size: NA
v_call: TRBV4-1
j_call: TRBJ2-5
d_call: NA

cdr3_aa: CSARLRGRVNEQYF
cdr3_nt: TGCAGTGCTAGACTTCGTGGCAGGGTAAACGAGCAGTACTTC
clone_size: few
v_call: TRBV20-1
j_call: TRBJ2-7
d_call: NA

cdr3_aa: CAISGTQGAAGNTIYF
cdr3_nt: TGTGCCATCAGTGGTACTCAGGGGGCGGCCGGAAACACCATATATTTT
clone_size: NA
v_call: TRBV10-3
j_call: TRBJ1-3
d_call: TRBD1

cdr3_aa: CASSSPDGYGYTF
cdr3_nt: TGCGCCAGCAGCTCGCCGGACGGCTATGGCTACACCTTC
clone_size: NA
v_call: TRBV5-1
j_call: TRBJ1-2
d_call: NA

cdr3_aa: CASSVGHEQYF
cdr3_nt: TGTGCCAGCAGCGTAGGCCACGAGCAGTACTTC
clone_size: few
v_call: TRBV9
j_call: TRBJ2-7
d_call: NA

cdr3_aa: CASAGYPETQYF
cdr3_nt: TGTGCCAGCGCGGGATACCCGGAGACGCAGTATTTT
clone_size: NA
v_call: TRBV9
j_call: TRBJ2-3
d_call: NA